Sequencing of this T cell receptor (beta chain) was carried out in a study of T-cell reconstitution after alpha-beta-depleted transplantation in children. TCRbeta library construction was performed incorporating unique molecular identifiers. TCRdb reprocessed the PCR reads via MiXCR and lists one record per CDR3 protein. The table has roughly 170,000 distinct CDR3 sequences, more than 6.5% seen once. This clonotype has only a few counts. The CDR3 is made up of 18 amino acids. With 2 bases clipped from V and 4 bases from J, the junction kept 9 bases outside the gene matches. CDR1 is SGHRS and CDR2 is YFSETQ in the germline V gene.

This sequence joins TRBV5-1 and TRBJ2-1; the match to TRBD2 covers 13 bases. The clonotype originates from a human donor who donated a stem cell graft to a child with Wiskott-Aldrich syndrome. The material sequenced was PBMCs from the stem cell graft donor, taken from the stem cell graft. As DNA, the CDR3 is TGCGCCAGCAGCTTCTTACTAGCGGGGGGGAATGGATACAATGAGCAGTTCTTC. It yields the protein CASSFLLAGGNGYNEQFF.